The clone carrying this T cell receptor (beta chain) was found once. This record belongs to a study of cytomegalovirus exposure and HLA in healthy donors. Germline V gene lookup returns CDR1 SGHDT and CDR2 YYEEEE. V was shortened by 0 bases and J by 0 bases, with 22 bases between the two germline ends. The CDR3 is 19 amino acids. Both 60 Vbeta primers and 13 Jbeta primers went into the PCR. The repertoire was sequenced with immunoSEQ multiplex PCR; TCRdb's copy has only in-frame clones and lacks some. The data hold 150,000 to 200,000 clones, with less than 90% observed a single time. The clonotype was recovered from a boy between 5 and 17 years old in good health and CMV-seronegative. The chain recombines TRBV5-6 with TRBJ2-7; D possibly corresponds to TRBD2 (7 bases). The sample was PBMCs. CDR3 nucleotide sequence: TGTGCCAGCAGCTTGGGCCCCGCGGGAGAAGCGGACAGCTCCTACGAGCAGTACTTC. Translating it yields CASSLGPAGEADSSYEQYF.